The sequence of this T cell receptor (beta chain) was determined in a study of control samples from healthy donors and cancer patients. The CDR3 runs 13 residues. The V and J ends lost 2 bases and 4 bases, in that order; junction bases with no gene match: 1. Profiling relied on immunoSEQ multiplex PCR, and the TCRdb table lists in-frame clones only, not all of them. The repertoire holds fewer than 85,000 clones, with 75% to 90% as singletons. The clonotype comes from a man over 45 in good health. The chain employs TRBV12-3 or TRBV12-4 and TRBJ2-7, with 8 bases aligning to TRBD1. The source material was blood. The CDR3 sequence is CASSLWDRYEQYF. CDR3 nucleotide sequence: TGTGCCAGCAGTTTATGGGACAGGTACGAGCAGTACTTC.